The T cell receptor (beta chain) under discussion was sequenced for a study of shared clonotypes between healthy human individuals. Study-level information: There were three CD4 naive, three CD4 memory, two CD8 naive and one CD8 memory plates per donor. Overall study results and limits: Memory subsets generally showed lower estimated richness than naive subsets. Read depth was anticipated to influence clonotype sharing among donors.

At the deep level, the assay was run. The table came from immunoSEQ multiplex PCR; TCRdb's copy has only in-frame clones and leaves some out. The table records roughly 2.4 million clones, around 95% of them present only once. This clone was recorded only once. Its antigen is still unknown. The V gene lost 3 bases and the J gene lost 7 bases, with 10 bases spanning the gap. The CDR3 sequence is 13 residues long. Germline V gene data show CDR1 as MNHNS and CDR2 as SASEGT. The receptor was derived from a man between 18 and 35 years old in good health. The sequencing input was naive CD4+ T cells sorted from blood. Subset here: CD45RA+ positively selected. The V call is TRBV6-1, the J call TRBJ1-5; D might be TRBD1 (5 bases). Here the CDR3 DNA reads TGTGCCAGCAGTGATAAATGGGGGCAGCCCCAGCATTTT. This codes for CASSDKWGQPQHF.